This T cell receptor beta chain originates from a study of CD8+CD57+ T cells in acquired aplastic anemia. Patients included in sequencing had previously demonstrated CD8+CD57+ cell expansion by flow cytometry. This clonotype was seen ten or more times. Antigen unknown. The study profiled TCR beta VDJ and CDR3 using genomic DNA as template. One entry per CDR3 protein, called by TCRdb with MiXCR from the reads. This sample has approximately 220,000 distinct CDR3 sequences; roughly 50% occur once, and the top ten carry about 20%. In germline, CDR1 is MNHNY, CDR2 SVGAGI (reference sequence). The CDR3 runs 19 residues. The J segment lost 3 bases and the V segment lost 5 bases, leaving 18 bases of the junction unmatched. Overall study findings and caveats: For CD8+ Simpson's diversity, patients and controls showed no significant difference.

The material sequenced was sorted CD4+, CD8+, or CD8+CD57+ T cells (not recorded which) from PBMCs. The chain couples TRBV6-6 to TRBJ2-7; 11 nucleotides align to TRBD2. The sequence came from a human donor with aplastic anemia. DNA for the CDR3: TGTGCCAGCAGTACCTCGAGTGGGGCTAGCGGGGGGTACTACTACGAGCAGTACTTC. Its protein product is CASSTSSGASGGYYYEQYF.